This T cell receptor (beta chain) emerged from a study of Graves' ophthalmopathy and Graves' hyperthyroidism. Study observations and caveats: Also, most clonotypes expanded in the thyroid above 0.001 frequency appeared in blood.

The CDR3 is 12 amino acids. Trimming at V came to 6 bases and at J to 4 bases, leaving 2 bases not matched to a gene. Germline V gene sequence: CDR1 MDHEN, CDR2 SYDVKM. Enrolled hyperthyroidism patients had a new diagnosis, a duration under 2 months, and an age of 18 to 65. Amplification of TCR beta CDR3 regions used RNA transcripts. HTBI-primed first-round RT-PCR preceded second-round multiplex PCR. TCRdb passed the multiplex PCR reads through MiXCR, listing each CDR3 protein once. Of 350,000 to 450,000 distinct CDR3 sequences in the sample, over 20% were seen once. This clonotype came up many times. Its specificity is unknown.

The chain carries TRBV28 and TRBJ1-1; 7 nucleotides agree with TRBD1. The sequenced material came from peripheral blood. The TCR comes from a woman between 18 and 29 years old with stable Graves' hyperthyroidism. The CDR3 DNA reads TGTGCCAGCAGCTACAGGGGCACTGAAGCTTTCTTT. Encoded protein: CASSYRGTEAFF.